The source of this T cell receptor (beta chain) is a study of graft-versus-host responses after intestinal transplantation. With regard to this clone: Its specificity is unknown.

Assay used: immunoSEQ multiplex PCR; TCRdb lists only in-frame clones, some missing. The sample lists roughly 100,000 clones, roughly 93% seen once, with more than 0.9% in the top ten. This CDR3 comprises 19 residues. Germline CDR1 reads ENHRY; CDR2 reads SYGVKD. Deletions cut 2 bases from V and 0 bases from J, with 21 bases between. Specimen: unstimulated CD8+ T cells sorted from spleen or lymph node cells, collected before intestinal transplant. This chain joins TRBV10-3 and TRBJ2-3; tentatively, D is TRBD1 (5 bases). This clonotype originated in a human donor who received an intestinal transplant. CDR3 bases: TGTGCCATCAGTGAGGTATTTTTATCGCCCGCAGGGAGCACAGATACGCAGTATTTT. Its translation is CAISEVFLSPAGSTDTQYF.